The present TCR beta chain was sequenced within a study of post-analysis software for immune sequencing data. In the study overall: Disease trajectories encompassed relapsing-remitting, secondary progressive and progressive-relapsing multiple sclerosis. Regarding the study as a whole: The five TRBV segments detected at higher frequency in patients than in controls included TRBV5-6, TRBV5-1 and TRBV20-1. Patients with multiple sclerosis recorded significantly lower normalized Chao1 diversity than controls, the study found.

As concerns this clonotype: Its antigen is currently unknown.

The TCR beta cDNA libraries carried unique molecular identifiers. Hundreds of thousands of cDNA molecules were obtained from 1 to 10 million T cells. Each CDR3 protein gets one entry after TCRdb re-called the PCR reads with MiXCR. The sample lists about 760,000 distinct CDR3 sequences; just under 30% were seen once. In germline, CDR1 is MNHEY, CDR2 SVGEGT. V was clipped by 1 base and J by 4 bases, with 7 bases between them. This CDR3 is built from 13 residues. The chain has TRBV6-2 or TRBV6-3 and TRBJ1-2; D remains ambiguous. Sequencing input: blood. The clonotype comes from a girl under 18 with multiple sclerosis. The chain's CDR3 is CASSYWETYGYTF. CDR3 bases: TGTGCCAGCAGTTACTGGGAGACCTATGGCTACACCTTC.